The following is a T cell receptor (beta chain) sequence with its context. Each donor was nominally healthy when sampled (though unrecorded immune exposures were likely). This record belongs to a study of cytomegalovirus exposure and HLA in healthy donors. This CDR3 region has 14 residues. The ends lost 7 bases at V and 8 bases at J; junction bases unmatched: 9. The germline CDR1 and CDR2 sequences are SNHLY and FYNNEI. PCR used 60 Vbeta primers and 13 Jbeta primers. The protocol was immunoSEQ multiplex PCR, while the TCRdb copy is restricted to in-frame clones and leaves out a portion. The data hold 98,000 or so clones, with 60% to 80% observed a single time.

The chain employs TRBV2 and TRBJ1-4; TRBD1 agrees at 8 bases. The TCR originated in a female donor in good health and CMV-seronegative. The sample was PBMCs. The CDR3 sequence: CASTLDREAEKLFF. The CDR3 DNA sequence: TGTGCCAGCACCCTGGACAGGGAGGCAGAAAAACTGTTTTTT.